The clone carrying this TCR beta chain was counted between two and nine times. Its specificity is not known. Repertoires were generated with immunoSEQ multiplex PCR, while TCRdb's copy carries only in-frame clones and drops some. Found here are roughly 11,000 clones, roughly 86% of them singletons; the top ten hold 50% to 65%. The CDR3 totals 14 residues. The V gene's germline CDR1 is SQVTM and CDR2 ANQGSEA. Trimming took 6 bases from V and 7 from J; bases not matched to a gene: 11. These data come from a study of stem cell transplantation in POMP-related autoinflammatory disease. As for the study in general: Hypothesis: faulty thymoproteasomes impair CD8+ T-cell selection, skewing TRB repertoires. Before transplant: CD4+ naive skewing, low CD8+ proportions, reduced cytokine secretion.

PRAID combined immunodeficiency and autoinflammation. Whole-study findings and limits: Patients with PRAID showed a restricted number of unique TRB V-J gene pairings. Across all analyzed T-cell subsets, patients with PRAID tended toward reduced diversity and increased clonality.

The TCR comes from a human donor with POMP-related autoinflammation and immune dysregulation (PRAID). V is TRBV29-1 and J is TRBJ1-5, with 8 positions matching TRBD1. The sequences come from CD8+ T cells from PBMCs, collected before stem cell transplantation. The CDR3: CSVGSDRVGQPQHF. The CDR3 coding sequence is TGCAGCGTGGGCTCGGACAGGGTGGGACAGCCCCAGCATTTT.